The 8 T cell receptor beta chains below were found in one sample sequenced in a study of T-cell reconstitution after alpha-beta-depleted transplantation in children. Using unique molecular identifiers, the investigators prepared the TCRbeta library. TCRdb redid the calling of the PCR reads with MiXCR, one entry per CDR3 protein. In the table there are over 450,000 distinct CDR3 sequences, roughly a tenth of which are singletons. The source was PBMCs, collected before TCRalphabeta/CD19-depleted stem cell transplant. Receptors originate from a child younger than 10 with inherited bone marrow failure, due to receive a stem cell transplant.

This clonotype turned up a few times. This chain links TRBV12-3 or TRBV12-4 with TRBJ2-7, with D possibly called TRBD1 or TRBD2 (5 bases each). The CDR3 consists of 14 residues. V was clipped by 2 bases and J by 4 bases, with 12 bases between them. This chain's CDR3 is CASSLWTEGYEQYF. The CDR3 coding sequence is TGTGCCAGCAGTTTATGGACCGAGGGGTACGAGCAGTACTTC.

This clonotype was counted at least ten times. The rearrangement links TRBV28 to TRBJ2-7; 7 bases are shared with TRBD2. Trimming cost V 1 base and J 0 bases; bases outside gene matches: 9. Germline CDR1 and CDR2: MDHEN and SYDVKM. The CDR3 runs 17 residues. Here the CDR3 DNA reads TGTGCCAGCAGTTTATTCCTAGCGGTTAATCCCTCCTACGAGCAGTACTTC. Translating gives CASSLFLAVNPSYEQYF.

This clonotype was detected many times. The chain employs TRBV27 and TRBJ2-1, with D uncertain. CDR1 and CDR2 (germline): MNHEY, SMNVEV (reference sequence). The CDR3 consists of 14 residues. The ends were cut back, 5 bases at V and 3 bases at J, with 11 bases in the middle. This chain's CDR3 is CASSLLMSYNEQFF. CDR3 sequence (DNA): TGTGCCAGCAGTCTACTGATGAGCTACAATGAGCAGTTCTTC.

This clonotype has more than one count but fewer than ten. The CDR3 spells CASSFTGSPYNEQFF. The CDR3 DNA reads TGTGCCAGCAGCTTCACAGGGTCCCCCTACAATGAGCAGTTCTTC. The V gene is TRBV7-2, the J gene TRBJ2-1, with D perhaps TRBD1 (6 bases). Trimming took off 3 bases at V and 2 bases at J, with 11 bases between the two ends. CDR3 size: 15 residues. CDR1 SGHTA and CDR2 FQGNSA come from the germline V gene.

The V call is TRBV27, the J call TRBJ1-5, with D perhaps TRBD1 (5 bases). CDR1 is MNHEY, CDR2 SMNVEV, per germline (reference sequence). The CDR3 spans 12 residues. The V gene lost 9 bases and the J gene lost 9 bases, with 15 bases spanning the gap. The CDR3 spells CASGTGGSPQHF. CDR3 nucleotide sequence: TGTGCCAGTGGGACGGGTGGTTCGCCCCAGCATTTT.

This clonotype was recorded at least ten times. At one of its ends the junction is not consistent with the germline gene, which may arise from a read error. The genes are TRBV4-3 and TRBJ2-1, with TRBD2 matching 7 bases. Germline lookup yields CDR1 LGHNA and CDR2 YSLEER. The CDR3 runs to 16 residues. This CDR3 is CASTQDPSGIMNEQFF. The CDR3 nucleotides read TGCGCCAGCACCCAAGATCCGAGCGGGATTATGAATGAGCAGTTCTTC.

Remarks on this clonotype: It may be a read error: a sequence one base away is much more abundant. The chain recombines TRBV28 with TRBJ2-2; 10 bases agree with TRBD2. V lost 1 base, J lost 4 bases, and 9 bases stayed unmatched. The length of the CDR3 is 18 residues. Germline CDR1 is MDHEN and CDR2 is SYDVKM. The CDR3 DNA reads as TGTGCCAGCAGTTTATCCCTGCTAGCGGGAGCGCCCACCGGGGAGCTGTTTTTT. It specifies CASSLSLLAGAPTGELFF.

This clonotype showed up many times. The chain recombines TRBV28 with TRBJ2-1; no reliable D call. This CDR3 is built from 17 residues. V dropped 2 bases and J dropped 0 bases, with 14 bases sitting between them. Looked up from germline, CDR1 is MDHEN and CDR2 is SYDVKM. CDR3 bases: TGTGCCAGCAGTTTAGATTGGCAGTTGAGCTCCTACAATGAGCAGTTCTTC. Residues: CASSLDWQLSSYNEQFF.